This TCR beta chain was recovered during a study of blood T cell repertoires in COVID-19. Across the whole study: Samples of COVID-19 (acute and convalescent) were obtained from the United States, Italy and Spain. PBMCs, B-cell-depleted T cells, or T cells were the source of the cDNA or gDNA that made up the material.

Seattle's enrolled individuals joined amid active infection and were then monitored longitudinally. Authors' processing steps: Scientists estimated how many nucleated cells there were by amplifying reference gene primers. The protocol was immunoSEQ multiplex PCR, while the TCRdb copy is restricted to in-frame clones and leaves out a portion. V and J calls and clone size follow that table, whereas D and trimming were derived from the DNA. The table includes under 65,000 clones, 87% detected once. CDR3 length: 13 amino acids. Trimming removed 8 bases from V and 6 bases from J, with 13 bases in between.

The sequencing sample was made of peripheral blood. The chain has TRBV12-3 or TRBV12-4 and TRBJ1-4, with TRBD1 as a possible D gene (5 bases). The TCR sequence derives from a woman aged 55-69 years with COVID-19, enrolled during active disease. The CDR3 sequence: CASAGRVYEKLFF. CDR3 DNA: TGTGCCAGCGCAGGGAGGGTATATGAAAAACTGTTTTTT.